The rows below give T cell receptor beta chains drawn from one sample of a study of graft-versus-host responses after intestinal transplantation. Their antigens are not known. The protocol was immunoSEQ multiplex PCR, while the TCRdb copy is restricted to in-frame clones and leaves out a portion. Of some 86,000 clones in the sample, 91% were seen once. The specimen was unstimulated CD4+ T cells sorted from spleen or lymph node cells, collected before intestinal transplant. All receptors derive from a human donor who received an intestinal transplant. The CDR3 runs from the conserved cysteine through the conserved F or W. The D gene is left open where the match is weak. Part of the rows lack a size; the others show once, few, many or a class for expanded clones.

v_gene	d_gene	j_gene	abundance	CDR3aa	CDR3nt
TRBV10-3	TRBD1	TRBJ2-1	NA	CAISEMGQVGNEQFF	TGTGCCATCAGTGAGATGGGACAGGTTGGAAATGAGCAGTTCTTC
TRBV5-6	TRBD1	TRBJ2-3	NA	CASSLTGETDTQYF	TGTGCCAGCAGCTTGACAGGGGAAACAGATACGCAGTATTTT
TRBV18	NA	TRBJ1-1	NA	CASSPGGPEAFF	TGTGCCAGCTCACCAGGGGGCCCTGAAGCTTTCTTT
TRBV7-6	TRBD2	TRBJ2-3	NA	CASSLGTGGPPDTQYF	TGTGCCAGCAGCTTAGGCACGGGGGGGCCACCAGATACGCAGTATTTT
TRBV18	TRBD1	TRBJ1-2	NA	CASSPAGTADGYTF	TGTGCCAGCTCACCGGCCGGGACAGCAGATGGCTACACCTTC
TRBV4-1	TRBD1	TRBJ1-4	once	CASSQEARGRVTNEKLFF	TGCGCCAGCAGCCAAGAGGCCAGGGGGCGGGTAACTAATGAAAAACTGTTTTTT
TRBV6-5	TRBD1	TRBJ1-2	NA	CASSYGDRGLGGYTF	TGTGCCAGCAGTTACGGCGACAGGGGGCTAGGTGGCTACACCTTC
TRBV5-8	TRBD1	TRBJ1-4	NA	CASSSGQVNWNEKLFF	TGTGCCAGCAGCAGTGGACAGGTTAACTGGAATGAAAAACTGTTTTTT
TRBV6-1	TRBD1	TRBJ2-7	NA	CASSEAWRQGYEQYF	TGTGCCAGCAGTGAAGCGTGGAGACAGGGTTACGAGCAGTACTTC
TRBV6-6	TRBD1	TRBJ1-3	NA	CASSSSLPGGNTIYF	TGTGCCAGCAGTTCCTCCCTACCAGGGGGGAACACCATATATTTT
TRBV4-1	TRBD1	TRBJ1-2	NA	CASSPQLDRGYIYGYTF	TGCGCCAGCAGCCCTCAATTGGACAGGGGGTATATCTATGGCTACACCTTC
TRBV2	TRBD1	TRBJ2-2	NA	CASSDAPGQVNTGELFF	TGTGCCAGCAGTGATGCTCCGGGACAGGTGAACACCGGGGAGCTGTTTTTT
TRBV19	TRBD1	TRBJ1-2	NA	CASRRLLQGLGYGYTF	TGTGCCAGTAGGAGGCTCCTACAGGGGCTGGGCTATGGCTACACCTTC
TRBV27	NA	TRBJ2-5	NA	CASRPTVQETQYF	TGTGCCAGCAGGCCGACAGTTCAAGAGACCCAGTACTTC
TRBV6-4	NA	TRBJ2-6	few	CASSDIRGANVLTF	TGTGCCAGCAGTGACATCCGTGGGGCCAACGTCCTGACTTTC
TRBV4-1	NA	TRBJ2-3	once	CASSQIVRTDTQYF	TGCGCCAGCAGCCAAATCGTGAGGACAGATACGCAGTATTTT
TRBV7-8	TRBD1	TRBJ2-2	NA	CASSTGVSGELFF	TGTGCCAGCAGTACAGGGGTTTCCGGGGAGCTGTTTTTT
TRBV7-2	TRBD2	TRBJ2-2	NA	CASSYDSGAHTGELFF	TGTGCCAGCAGCTACGATAGCGGGGCTCACACCGGGGAGCTGTTTTTT
TRBV6-6	TRBD1	TRBJ1-2	once	CASSPTGDGGYTF	TGTGCCAGCAGTCCAACAGGGGACGGGGGCTACACCTTC
TRBV19	NA	TRBJ2-7	NA	CASSSAGEGYYEQYF	TGTGCCAGTAGTTCAGCAGGGGAAGGGTACTACGAGCAGTACTTC
TRBV27	NA	TRBJ2-1	once	CASIPRGGEEQFF	TGTGCCAGCATCCCTAGGGGGGGGGAGGAGCAGTTCTTC
TRBV12-5	NA	TRBJ1-3	NA	CASGLTGTIYF	TGTGCTAGTGGTTTAACCGGCACCATATATTTT
TRBV7-9	NA	TRBJ2-4	few	CASSSVTVSPNIQYF	TGTGCCAGCAGCTCCGTGACAGTCAGCCCAAACATTCAGTACTTC
TRBV4-1	TRBD1	TRBJ1-1	NA	CASSQDNRTGRTEAFF	TGCGCCAGCAGCCAAGATAATAGGACAGGGAGAACTGAAGCTTTCTTT
TRBV13	NA	TRBJ2-7	NA	CASSGGLTGTVYEQYF	TGTGCCAGCAGCGGGGGGCTTACCGGGACAGTCTACGAGCAGTACTTC
TRBV7-2	TRBD1	TRBJ2-2	NA	CANTRTGSYGELFF	TGTGCCAACACGCGGACAGGGTCTTACGGGGAGCTGTTTTTT
TRBV7-9	NA	TRBJ1-6	NA	CASSSGIYNSPLHF	TGTGCCAGCAGCTCCGGGATCTATAATTCACCCCTCCACTTT
TRBV2	TRBD2	TRBJ2-3	NA	CASRAAGATDTQYF	TGTGCCAGCAGGGCAGCGGGGGCGACAGATACGCAGTATTTT
TRBV6-5	NA	TRBJ1-5	NA	CASSFLPGKNQPQHF	TGTGCCAGCAGTTTTCTCCCGGGAAAAAATCAGCCCCAGCATTTT
TRBV30	NA	TRBJ1-6	NA	CACRGGTYNSPLHF	TGTGCCTGCCGGGGGGGAACCTATAATTCACCCCTCCACTTT
TRBV19	NA	TRBJ1-5	NA	CASSSNSEPQHF	TGTGCCAGTAGTTCTAACAGTGAGCCCCAGCATTTT
TRBV30	TRBD1	TRBJ1-2	NA	CAWSVHGTGSPSGYTF	TGTGCCTGGAGTGTACATGGGACAGGGTCCCCTAGTGGCTACACCTTC
TRBV27	NA	TRBJ2-4	NA	CASSSLGGYDIQYF	TGTGCCAGCAGTTCACTAGGGGGTTATGACATTCAGTACTTC
TRBV9	TRBD2	TRBJ2-1	NA	CASSPHGTSDEQFF	TGTGCCAGCAGCCCCCACGGGACTAGCGATGAGCAGTTCTTC
TRBV7-2	NA	TRBJ2-3	NA	CASSSITTASSTDTQYF	TGTGCCAGCAGCTCCATCACGACAGCGTCTAGCACAGATACGCAGTATTTT
TRBV7-6	TRBD1	TRBJ2-6	NA	CASSLGQGLGANVLTF	TGTGCCAGCAGCTTGGGACAGGGCCTGGGGGCCAACGTCCTGACTTTC
TRBV2	NA	TRBJ2-7	NA	CASEPTGTFYEQYF	TGTGCCAGCGAACCAACAGGGACCTTCTACGAGCAGTACTTC
TRBV6-6	NA	TRBJ2-6	NA	CASRMGLANVLTF	TGTGCCAGCAGGATGGGCCTGGCCAACGTCCTGACTTTC
TRBV11-2	NA	TRBJ1-5	NA	CASSLRASYSNQPQHF	TGTGCCAGCAGCCTGCGTGCAAGCTATAGCAATCAGCCCCAGCATTTT